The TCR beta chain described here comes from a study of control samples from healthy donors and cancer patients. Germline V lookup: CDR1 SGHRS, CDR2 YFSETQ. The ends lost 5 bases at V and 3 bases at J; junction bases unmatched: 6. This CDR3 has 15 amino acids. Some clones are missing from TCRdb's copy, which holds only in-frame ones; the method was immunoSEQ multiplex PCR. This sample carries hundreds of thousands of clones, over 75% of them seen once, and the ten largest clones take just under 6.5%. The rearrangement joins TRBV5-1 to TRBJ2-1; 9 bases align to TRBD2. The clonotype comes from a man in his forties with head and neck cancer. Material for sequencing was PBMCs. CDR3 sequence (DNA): TGCGCCAGCAGAGTAGCGGGAGCTTACTACAATGAGCAGTTCTTC. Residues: CASRVAGAYYNEQFF.